Listed below are T cell receptor beta chains from one sample, sequenced in a study of beta chain features in type 1 diabetes. The assay was immunoSEQ multiplex PCR, and TCRdb's table has in-frame clones only and misses some. The sample has about 15,000 clones, around two fifths seen once. Sequencing was done on a sample of stem cell memory CD4+ T cells from blood. The receptors were gathered from a woman aged 40-49 years in good health. The CDR3 runs from the conserved cysteine through the conserved F or W. The order of the fields is V gene, J gene, clone size, D gene, CDR3 protein, CDR3 DNA. D genes are given only for firm matches. The size field is filled for only some rows; it gives once, few, many or a size class.

TRBV2	TRBJ2-7	-	TRBD2	CASNLAGGSYEQYF	TGTGCCAGCAATTTAGCGGGGGGTTCCTACGAGCAGTACTTC
TRBV14	TRBJ2-1	-	TRBD2	CASSGLAGGSDEQFF	TGTGCCAGCAGCGGACTAGCGGGGGGGTCGGATGAGCAGTTCTTC
TRBV15	TRBJ1-3	-	TRBD1	CATSKDRGFVSGNTIYF	TGTGCCACCAGCAAGGACAGGGGGTTTGTTTCTGGAAACACCATATATTTT
TRBV25-1	TRBJ1-2	-	TRBD1	CASSIGTTGVGGYTF	TGTGCCAGCAGTATAGGAACAACAGGGGTTGGTGGCTACACCTTC
TRBV7-6	TRBJ1-2	-	TRBD1	CASSLKYTDRGLNYGYTF	TGTGCCAGCAGCTTAAAGTATACGGACAGGGGGCTTAACTATGGCTACACCTTC
TRBV10-3	TRBJ2-7	-	TRBD1	CAIRQGTGSSYEQYF	TGTGCCATCAGGCAAGGGACAGGGAGCTCCTACGAGCAGTACTTC
TRBV9	TRBJ2-3	once	TRBD1	CASSEGAGGTDTQYF	TGTGCCTCATCTGAGGGGGCTGGGGGCACAGATACGCAGTATTTT
TRBV5-1	TRBJ1-1	-	-	CASSSDPPGVNTEAFF	TGCGCCAGCAGCTCCGATCCTCCGGGGGTGAACACTGAAGCTTTCTTT
TRBV5-5	TRBJ2-4	few	-	CASSPLPPSPQGNIQYF	TGTGCCAGCAGCCCACTCCCTCCCAGCCCCCAGGGAAACATTCAGTACTTC
TRBV4-3	TRBJ2-7	-	-	CASSQAGGPAAYEQYF	TGCGCCAGCAGCCAAGCGGGGGGCCCGGCCGCCTACGAGCAGTACTTC
TRBV10-2	TRBJ2-7	-	-	CASRKWGTHSYEQYF	TGCGCCAGCAGGAAGTGGGGGACACACTCCTACGAGCAGTACTTC
TRBV29-1	TRBJ1-2	-	TRBD1	CSVQDRAANYGYTF	TGCAGCGTTCAAGACAGGGCGGCTAACTATGGCTACACCTTC
TRBV14	TRBJ1-5	few	-	CASSQADFQPQHF	TGTGCCAGCAGCCAAGCCGACTTTCAGCCCCAGCATTTT
TRBV29-1	TRBJ1-1	few	-	CSVEVAGLRNTEAFF	TGCAGCGTAGAGGTGGCGGGGCTAAGGAACACTGAAGCTTTCTTT
TRBV6-5	TRBJ2-7	-	TRBD2	CASSYRASGGAYEQYF	TGTGCCAGCAGTTACCGGGCTAGCGGGGGAGCCTACGAGCAGTACTTC
TRBV11-2	TRBJ1-1	-	-	CASSLYREDTEAFF	TGTGCCAGCAGCTTATACAGGGAAGACACTGAAGCTTTCTTT
TRBV7-9	TRBJ2-1	few	TRBD1	CASSPPGQVYNEQFF	TGTGCCAGCAGCCCCCCCGGACAGGTATACAATGAGCAGTTCTTC
TRBV7-6	TRBJ2-7	-	TRBD1	CASSPRTGTYEQYF	TGTGCCAGCAGCCCCCGGACAGGGACCTACGAGCAGTACTTC
TRBV5-1	TRBJ1-2	-	-	CARGPNSYGYTF	TGCGCCAGGGGGCCGAATTCTTATGGCTACACCTTC
TRBV18	TRBJ1-2	-	TRBD1	CASSRAQGGSNYGYTF	TGTGCCAGCTCACGAGCACAGGGGGGATCTAACTATGGCTACACCTTC
TRBV6-5	TRBJ1-4	few	-	CASSYDGATNEKLFF	TGTGCCAGCAGTTACGACGGGGCAACTAATGAAAAACTGTTTTTT
TRBV7-9	TRBJ2-2	few	TRBD2	CASSLRGDLRTGELFF	TGTGCCAGCAGCTTGCGGGGGGACCTTCGTACCGGGGAGCTGTTTTTT
TRBV18	TRBJ2-7	medium-sized	-	CASSPGLAGEQYF	TGTGCCAGCTCACCAGGGCTAGCCGGGGAGCAGTACTTC
TRBV27	TRBJ2-3	once	TRBD2	CASTRTSGGSTDTQYF	TGTGCCAGCACCCGGACTAGCGGGGGGAGCACAGATACGCAGTATTTT
TRBV7-8	TRBJ1-6	-	-	CASSLERLGGASPLHF	TGTGCCAGCAGCTTAGAACGTCTAGGGGGTGCTTCACCCCTCCACTTT
TRBV19	TRBJ1-5	few	-	CASSLLNQPQHF	TGTGCCAGTAGCCTTCTGAATCAGCCCCAGCATTTT
TRBV10-1	TRBJ2-1	-	-	CASSESGPRVGVF	TGCGCCAGCAGTGAGTCCGGACCACGGGTCGGGGTCTTC
TRBV4-1	TRBJ2-3	-	-	CASSQDQEGLGADTQYF	TGCGCCAGCAGCCAAGATCAGGAGGGGTTAGGGGCAGATACGCAGTATTTT
TRBV5-4	TRBJ1-2	once	TRBD1	CASSPDRVDYGYTF	TGTGCCAGCAGCCCGGACAGGGTCGACTATGGCTACACCTTC
TRBV10-2	TRBJ2-2	-	TRBD2	CASSQGLGNTGELFF	TGCGCCAGCAGTCAAGGACTAGGGAACACCGGGGAGCTGTTTTTT
TRBV11-2	TRBJ2-3	-	-	CASSSPGSPTDTQYF	TGTGCCAGCAGCTCGCCGGGGAGTCCCACAGATACGCAGTATTTT
TRBV18	TRBJ2-1	few	-	CASSGSSNEQFF	TGTGCCAGCTCGGGCTCAAGCAATGAGCAGTTCTTC
TRBV18	TRBJ2-7	-	TRBD1	CASSPWTGDEQYF	TGTGCCAGCTCACCGTGGACAGGGGACGAGCAGTACTTC
TRBV2	TRBJ2-7	-	TRBD1	CASSQTGTGTYEQYF	TGTGCCAGCAGTCAGACCGGGACAGGGACCTACGAGCAGTACTTC
TRBV4-3	TRBJ2-2	-	-	CASSQDPPGAGTGELFF	TGCGCCAGCAGCCAAGATCCCCCAGGGGCGGGCACCGGGGAGCTGTTTTTT
TRBV27	TRBJ2-3	-	-	CASKRGGQGAATDTQYF	TGTGCCAGCAAGCGTGGGGGCCAGGGAGCAGCCACAGATACGCAGTATTTT
TRBV27	TRBJ1-5	-	-	CASSFLPAGSNQPQHF	TGTGCCAGCAGTTTTCTCCCAGCAGGGAGCAATCAGCCCCAGCATTTT
TRBV7-9	TRBJ2-5	few	-	CASSLASETQYF	TGTGCCAGCAGCTTAGCGTCGGAGACCCAGTACTTC
TRBV19	TRBJ2-7	-	-	CASSRGPDSYEQYF	TGTGCCAGTAGTAGGGGCCCCGACTCCTACGAGCAGTACTTC
TRBV6-5	TRBJ2-2	once	-	CASTSTGELFF	TGTGCCAGCACATCCACCGGGGAGCTGTTTTTT
TRBV6-1	TRBJ1-2	-	-	CASSGGSYGYTF	TGTGCCAGCAGTGGAGGCTCGTATGGCTACACCTTC
TRBV7-2	TRBJ1-1	few	-	CASARGSWTEAFF	TGTGCCAGCGCTCGGGGGAGCTGGACTGAAGCTTTCTTT
TRBV5-1	TRBJ2-2	-	-	CASSFLRGNTGELFF	TGCGCCAGCAGCTTCTTACGGGGGAACACCGGGGAGCTGTTTTTT
TRBV19	TRBJ2-2	few	-	CASSTTYGGALGGELFF	TGTGCCAGTAGTACCACGTACGGGGGAGCTTTGGGCGGGGAGCTGTTTTTT
TRBV9	TRBJ2-1	-	TRBD2	CASSVRGDSYNEQFF	TGTGCCAGCAGCGTCCGGGGGGATTCGTACAATGAGCAGTTCTTC
TRBV7-9	TRBJ2-7	few	TRBD1	CASSWDRGRSYEQYF	TGTGCCAGCAGCTGGGACAGGGGACGTTCCTACGAGCAGTACTTC
TRBV7-2	TRBJ2-7	-	-	CASGSDSQKYEQYF	TGTGCCAGCGGATCGGACAGCCAAAAATACGAGCAGTACTTC
TRBV2	TRBJ1-1	-	-	CASRDDRNANTEAFF	TGTGCCAGCAGGGATGACAGGAATGCGAACACTGAAGCTTTCTTT
TRBV2	TRBJ1-2	few	-	CASSERGGYGYTF	TGTGCCAGCAGTGAGCGGGGGGGCTATGGCTACACCTTC
TRBV6-5	TRBJ2-7	-	TRBD2	CASSRGDRGHEQYF	TGTGCCAGCAGTCGGGGGGATCGCGGACACGAGCAGTACTTC